A single sample gave rise to the 21 T cell receptor beta chains below, sequenced in a study of blood T cell repertoires in COVID-19. Assay: immunoSEQ multiplex PCR; the TCRdb copy retains only in-frame clones and omits some. The data contain 140,000 or so clones, about 87% of them singletons. Sequencing was carried out using PBMCs or T cells enriched from blood (not recorded which). The receptors here all came from a man between 60 and 75 years old who had recovered from COVID-19.

The chain is built from TRBV5-1 and TRBJ1-2; 9 bases map to TRBD1. The V gene end was trimmed by 0 bases and the J gene end by 8 bases; junction bases not matched to a gene: 8. Germline loops: CDR1 SGHRS, CDR2 YFSETQ. The CDR3 is 15 residues long. This CDR3 reads CASSLDSRTGAGYTF. The DNA of the CDR3 is TGCGCCAGCAGCTTGGATAGTCGGACAGGGGCAGGCTACACCTTC.

This chain links TRBV15 with TRBJ2-1, with 7 bases matching TRBD2. Germline lookup yields CDR1 LNHNV and CDR2 YYDKDF (reference sequence). This CDR3 has 13 amino acids. With V trimmed by 9 bases and J by 2 bases, 4 bases remained unmatched. The CDR3 reads CATLAGTYNEQFF. The CDR3 DNA follows: TGTGCCACGTTAGCGGGTACCTACAATGAGCAGTTCTTC.

The genes are TRBV4-1 and TRBJ2-1; possible D gene TRBD2, 5 bases. Trimming stripped 1 base from V and 8 bases from J, with 15 bases between. Per germline, CDR1 MGHRA and CDR2 YSYEKL. The CDR3 sequence is 15 residues long. CDR3 in DNA: TGCGCCAGCAGCCAAGTCCTAACCCCGAGGGATGAGCAGTTCTTC. This gives the protein CASSQVLTPRDEQFF.

The J gene is TRBJ2-2, the V gene TRBV5-6; D possibly corresponds to TRBD2 (6 bases). CDR3 length equals 15 residues. Germline V gives CDR1 SGHDT, CDR2 YYEEEE. Trimming removed 4 bases from V and 5 bases from J, with 15 bases in between. CDR3 nucleotides: TGTGCCAGCAGCCGGACGCGGGGAAGGACCGGGGAGCTGTTTTTT. As protein: CASSRTRGRTGELFF.

V gene TRBV6-4 combines with J gene TRBJ1-2; a weak D match, TRBD1 (6 bases). This CDR3 is 13 amino acids long. Germline V gene lookup returns CDR1 MRHNA and CDR2 SNTAGT. The V end lost 4 bases, the J end lost 8 bases, and 14 bases lay between the germline ends. CDR3 coding DNA: TGTGCCAGCAGTGCCTTCGAGGGGGTGGGCTACACCTTC. This encodes CASSAFEGVGYTF.

Of note for this clone: The junction and the germline gene differ at one end; a read error may be behind it. V gene TRBV5-4 combines with J gene TRBJ2-3, with 9 bases that match TRBD2. The CDR3 runs to 15 residues. Germline V lookup: CDR1 SGHNT, CDR2 YYREEE (reference sequence). The CDR3: CASSASGTSKDTQYF. The DNA of the CDR3 is TGTGCCAGCAGCGCCTCCGGGACTAGCAAAGATACGCAGTATTTT. Using reference TRBV5-4 and TRBJ2-3 for the parts outside the CDR3, the full variable domain is ETGVTQSPTHLIKTRGQQVTLRCSSQSGHNTVSWYQQALGQGPQFIFQYYREEENGRGNFPPRFSGLQFPNYSSELNVNALELDDSALYLCASSASGTSKDTQYFGPGTRLTVL.

The V and J genes are TRBV7-8 and TRBJ2-7; 7 bases are shared with TRBD2. The germline gives CDR1 SGHVS, CDR2 FQNEAQ. This CDR3 comprises 17 residues. The V gene end was trimmed by 4 bases and the J gene end by 6 bases; junction bases not matched to a gene: 18. This CDR3 reads CASSSRGVGGSVSEQYF. DNA for the CDR3: TGTGCCAGCAGCTCCCGAGGGGTTGGCGGGAGTGTGAGCGAGCAGTACTTC. Looking up the rest from reference TRBV7-8 and TRBJ2-7 gives the full variable domain: GAGVSQSPRYKVAKRGQDVALRCDPISGHVSLFWYQQALGQGPEFLTYFQNEAQLDKSGLPSDRFFAERPEGSVSTLKIQRTQQEDSAVYLCASSSRGVGGSVSEQYFGPGTRLTVT.

This chain uses TRBV9 with TRBJ1-1, with 7 bases matching TRBD1. Germline lookup yields CDR1 SGDLS and CDR2 YYNGEE. The CDR3 spans 17 residues. Trimming removed 0 bases from V and 1 base from J; junction bases left unmatched: 9. The CDR3 DNA reads TGTGCCAGCAGCGTAGGGAGAGGGGGCGCCGAGAACACTGAAGCTTTCTTT. Translated, it gives CASSVGRGGAENTEAFF.

The CDR3 DNA reads as TGTGCCAGCAGTCCTAGGACTAGCGGGGGGGCCGGGGCAGATACGCAGTATTTT. Protein sequence: CASSPRTSGGAGADTQYF. V is TRBV2 and J is TRBJ2-3, with 15 nucleotides matching TRBD2. The germline V gene encodes CDR1 SNHLY and CDR2 FYNNEI. Trimming at V came to 5 bases and at J to 4 bases, leaving 10 bases not matched to a gene. The CDR3 covers 18 residues. The full variable domain, its missing parts supplied by reference TRBV2 and TRBJ2-3, is EPEVTQTPSHQVTQMGQEVILRCVPISNHLYFYWYRQILGQKVEFLVSFYNNEISEKSEIFDDQFSVERPDGSNFTLKIRSTKLEDSAMYFCASSPRTSGGAGADTQYFGPGTRLTVL.

This sequence joins TRBV19 and TRBJ1-5, with TRBD1 matching 7 bases. The CDR3 length is 15 residues. The ends lost 6 bases at V and 6 bases at J; junction bases unmatched: 11. Germline CDR1 reads LNHDA; CDR2 reads SQIVND (reference sequence). CDR3 protein: CASRAGRTGAQPQHF. Written as DNA, the CDR3 is TGTGCCAGTAGGGCGGGGCGAACAGGGGCTCAGCCCCAGCATTTT. Complete variable domain (other parts from reference TRBV19 and TRBJ1-5): DGGITQSPKYLFRKEGQNVTLSCEQNLNHDAMYWYRQDPGQGLRLIYYSQIVNDFQKGDIAEGYSVSREKKESFPLTVTSAQKNPTAFYLCASRAGRTGAQPQHFGDGTRLSIL.

V usage is TRBV5-4 and J usage is TRBJ2-7, with D perhaps TRBD1 (5 bases). CDR3 length equals 14 residues. Germline V lookup: CDR1 SGHNT, CDR2 YYREEE (reference sequence). V lost 4 bases to trimming and J lost 2 bases, with 13 bases between them. CDR3 protein: CASSKDTNTYEQYF. DNA for the CDR3: TGTGCCAGCAGCAAGGACACTAACACCTACGAGCAGTACTTC.

The gene calls are TRBV15 and TRBJ2-1; the D is unclear. This CDR3 comprises 15 residues. The V and J ends lost 0 bases and 6 bases respectively, with 12 bases between them. CDR1 is LNHNV, CDR2 YYDKDF, per germline (reference sequence). The CDR3 region is CATSRDFSPGNEQFF. CDR3 sequence (DNA): TGTGCCACCAGCAGAGATTTTTCTCCCGGCAATGAGCAGTTCTTC.

The chain links TRBV19 to TRBJ1-1, with 7 bases identical to TRBD1. The V segment lost 3 bases and the J segment 5 bases; nucleotides outside the gene matches: 6. Germline assignment: CDR1 LNHDA and CDR2 SQIVND (reference sequence). CDR3 length: 14 amino acids. The CDR3 coding sequence is TGTGCCAGTAGTATCGGACAGGTTGGGACTGAAGCTTTCTTT. Protein: CASSIGQVGTEAFF. The variable domain in full, with the rest retrieved from reference TRBV19 and TRBJ1-1, is DGGITQSPKYLFRKEGQNVTLSCEQNLNHDAMYWYRQDPGQGLRLIYYSQIVNDFQKGDIAEGYSVSREKKESFPLTVTSAQKNPTAFYLCASSIGQVGTEAFFGQGTRLTVV.

Notes on this clone: Other DNA sequences in this sample translate to the same CDR3. The chain uses TRBV28 and TRBJ1-4, with 9 bases aligning to TRBD1. CDR1 and CDR2 (germline): MDHEN, SYDVKM. There are 13 residues in the CDR3. After removal of 8 bases from V and 5 bases from J, the junction contained 3 bases not matched to a gene. The chain's CDR3 is CASLDRGNEKLFF. DNA for the CDR3: TGTGCCAGCTTAGACAGGGGGAATGAAAAACTGTTTTTT.

This chain uses TRBV18 with TRBJ2-6; TRBD2 is a possible D gene (6 bases). This CDR3 has 17 amino acids. V was pared by 6 bases and J by 2 bases, with 17 bases between. The germline gives CDR1 KGHSH, CDR2 LQKENI. The CDR3 sequence: CASSSPTGVTGANVLTF. CDR3 nucleotide sequence: TGTGCCAGCTCCAGTCCTACGGGGGTCACTGGGGCCAACGTCCTGACTTTC.

This chain uses TRBV5-1 with TRBJ1-2, with D possibly being TRBD1 (6 bases). There are 15 residues in the CDR3. V was pared by 4 bases and J by 0 bases, with 13 bases between. Germline CDR1 reads SGHRS; CDR2 reads YFSETQ. CDR3 coding DNA: TGCGCCAGCAGCACCCAGGGGACCGCTAACTATGGCTACACCTTC. It yields the protein CASSTQGTANYGYTF.

The chain combines TRBV5-1 with TRBJ2-1; 7 nucleotides align to TRBD2. CDR3 size: 15 residues. With 1 base clipped from V and 4 bases from J, the junction kept 5 bases outside the gene matches. Germline CDR1 SGHRS, CDR2 YFSETQ. DNA of the CDR3: TGCGCCAGCAGCTTGAGTGGGACTACGTACAATGAGCAGTTCTTC. Protein: CASSLSGTTYNEQFF.

V is TRBV6-5 and J is TRBJ2-7; no definite D call. Trimming took 4 bases from V and 3 from J, leaving 10 bases between them. CDR1 and CDR2 (germline): MNHEY, SVGAGI. The CDR3 runs to 13 residues. The CDR3 loop is CASSSRIDYEQYF. CDR3 bases: TGTGCCAGCAGTTCCAGGATAGACTACGAGCAGTACTTC.

The chain combines TRBV18 with TRBJ2-7, with a possible D match to TRBD1 (6 bases). Germline V lookup: CDR1 KGHSH, CDR2 LQKENI. CDR3 length equals 14 residues. Trimming cost V 2 bases and J 2 bases, with 10 bases left between them. CDR3 DNA: TGTGCCAGCTCACCAGTCAGGGGTACCTACGAGCAGTACTTC. Protein sequence: CASSPVRGTYEQYF. Variable domain in full (rest from reference TRBV18 and TRBJ2-7): NAGVMQNPRHLVRRRGQEARLRCSPMKGHSHVYWYRQLPEEGLKFMVYLQKENIIDESGMPKERFSAEFPKEGPSILRIQQVVRGDSAAYFCASSPVRGTYEQYFGPGTRLTVT.

The chain couples TRBV6-5 to TRBJ1-2; D gene uncertain. Germline-derived CDR1 and CDR2 are MNHEY and SVGAGI. V gave up 5 bases and J gave up 7 bases, with 14 bases separating them. The CDR3 loop spans 13 amino acids. CDR3 residues: CASSPDGLAGYTF. CDR3 nucleotide sequence: TGTGCCAGCAGTCCCGACGGCTTAGCTGGCTACACCTTC.

J is TRBJ2-2 and V is TRBV30; 10 bases fit TRBD1. Looked up from germline, CDR1 is GTSNPN and CDR2 is SVGIG (reference sequence). CDR3 size: 14 residues. J lost 1 base, V lost 7 bases, and 3 bases had no gene match. CDR3 region: CASDRGRNTGELFF. In DNA, the CDR3 is TGTGCCTCCGACAGGGGGCGGAACACCGGGGAGCTGTTTTTT.